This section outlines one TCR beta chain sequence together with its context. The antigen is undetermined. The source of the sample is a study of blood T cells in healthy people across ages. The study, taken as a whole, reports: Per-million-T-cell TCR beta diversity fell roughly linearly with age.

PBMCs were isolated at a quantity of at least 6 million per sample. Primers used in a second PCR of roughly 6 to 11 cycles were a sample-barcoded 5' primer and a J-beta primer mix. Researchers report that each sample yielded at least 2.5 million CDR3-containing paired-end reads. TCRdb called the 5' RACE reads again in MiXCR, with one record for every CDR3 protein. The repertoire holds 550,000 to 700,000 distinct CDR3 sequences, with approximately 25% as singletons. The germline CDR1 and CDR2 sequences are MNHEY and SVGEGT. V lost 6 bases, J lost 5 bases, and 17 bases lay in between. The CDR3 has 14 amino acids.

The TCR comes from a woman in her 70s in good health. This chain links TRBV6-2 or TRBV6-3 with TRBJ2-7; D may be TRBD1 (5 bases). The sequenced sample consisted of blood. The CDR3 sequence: CASSTLQGRDEQYF. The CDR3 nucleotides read TGTGCCAGCAGCACGCTTCAGGGTCGTGACGAGCAGTACTTC.